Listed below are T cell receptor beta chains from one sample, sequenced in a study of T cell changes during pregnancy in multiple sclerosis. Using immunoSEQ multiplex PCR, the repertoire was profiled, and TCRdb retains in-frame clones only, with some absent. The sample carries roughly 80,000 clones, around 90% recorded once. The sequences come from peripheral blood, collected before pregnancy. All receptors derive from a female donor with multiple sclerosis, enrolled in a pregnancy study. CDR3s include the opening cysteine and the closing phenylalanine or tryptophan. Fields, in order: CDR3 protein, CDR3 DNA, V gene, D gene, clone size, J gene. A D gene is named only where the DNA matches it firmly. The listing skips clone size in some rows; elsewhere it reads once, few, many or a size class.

CASTDSSYGYTF TGTGCCAGCACAGACAGCAGTTATGGCTACACCTTC TRBV5-5 . . TRBJ1-2
CASSDPGSTDTQYF TGTGCCAGCAGTGACCCAGGAAGCACAGATACGCAGTATTTT TRBV2 . . TRBJ2-3
CASSNTGPGSQPQHF TGTGCCAGCAGCAACACAGGGCCCGGGTCTCAGCCCCAGCATTTT TRBV7-9 . . TRBJ1-5
CASSSPGGQEQYF TGTGCCAGCAGTAGCCCCGGGGGTCAAGAGCAGTACTTC TRBV28 . . TRBJ2-7
CASSTGTTGGEQFF TGTGCCAGCAGTACCGGGACTACCGGGGGAGAGCAGTTCTTC TRBV27 TRBD2 . TRBJ2-1
CASRQVYSGNTIYF TGTGCCAGCAGACAGGTATACTCTGGAAACACCATATATTTT TRBV2 . . TRBJ1-3
CASSVVSGAGANVLTF TGTGCCAGCAGCGTAGTGTCGGGAGCTGGGGCCAACGTCCTGACTTTC TRBV9 . once TRBJ2-6
CASSLVLGANTGELFF TGTGCCAGCAGCTTAGTGTTAGGGGCTAACACCGGGGAGCTGTTTTTT TRBV7-2 . . TRBJ2-2
CSVELAGGPGELFF TGCAGCGTTGAACTAGCGGGGGGCCCCGGGGAGCTGTTTTTT TRBV29-1 TRBD2 . TRBJ2-2
CASRVGEGYGYTF TGTGCCAGCCGGGTAGGGGAGGGCTATGGCTACACCTTC TRBV6-1 . . TRBJ1-2
CARSLGNRESQPQHF TGTGCCAGAAGCTTAGGGAACAGGGAATCCCAGCCCCAGCATTTT TRBV7-5 . . TRBJ1-5
CASSADRATDTQYF TGTGCCAGTAGTGCCGACAGGGCGACAGATACGCAGTATTTT TRBV19 TRBD1 . TRBJ2-3
CASSPLTLSYNEQFF TGTGCCAGCTCACCATTGACTCTCTCCTACAATGAGCAGTTCTTC TRBV18 . once TRBJ2-1
CASSLRTLVDTQYF TGTGCCAGCAGCCTACGGACACTTGTGGATACGCAGTATTTT TRBV11-2 . . TRBJ2-3
CASSQTSPGQEVSGANVLTF TGCGCCAGCAGCCAAACCTCACCGGGACAGGAGGTCTCTGGGGCCAACGTCCTGACTTTC TRBV23-1 TRBD1 . TRBJ2-6
CASSQEAGGPLNEQFF TGTGCCAGCAGCCAAGAAGCGGGGGGGCCTTTGAATGAGCAGTTCTTC TRBV4-2 TRBD2 . TRBJ2-1
CSATLSGQSGYGYTF TGCAGCGCCACCTTGTCGGGACAGTCGGGCTATGGCTACACCTTC TRBV29-1 TRBD1 . TRBJ1-2
CASSFGGVNTEAFF TGCGCCAGCAGCTTTGGAGGAGTGAACACTGAAGCTTTCTTT TRBV5-1 . . TRBJ1-1
CASSQDRSSAYNEQFF TGCGCCAGCAGCCAAGATCGGAGCTCCGCCTACAATGAGCAGTTCTTC TRBV4-1 . . TRBJ2-1
CASSSHPQGERETQYF TGTGCCAGCAGCTCCCACCCGCAGGGTGAACGTGAGACCCAGTACTTC TRBV7-9 . once TRBJ2-5
CASSQTGVWADTQYF TGCGCCAGCAGTCAAACAGGGGTTTGGGCAGATACGCAGTATTTT TRBV4-1 TRBD1 . TRBJ2-3
CASSVAVSTDTQYF TGTGCCAGCAGCGTAGCGGTGAGCACAGATACGCAGTATTTT TRBV9 . few TRBJ2-3
CASTQGWGDGYTF TGCGCCAGCACTCAGGGGTGGGGTGACGGCTACACCTTC TRBV4-1 . . TRBJ1-2
CASSEPGHGYEKLFF TGCGCCAGCAGTGAGCCGGGACACGGTTATGAAAAACTGTTTTTT TRBV10-2 . . TRBJ1-4
CASSTDRDYGYTF TGTGCCAGCAGCACCGACAGGGACTATGGCTACACCTTC TRBV14 TRBD1 few TRBJ1-2
CATKLPPGQGATIYF TGTGCCACCAAACTACCGCCGGGACAGGGGGCGACCATATATTTT TRBV2 TRBD1 . TRBJ1-3
CASSSPSSISGNTIYF TGTGCCAGCAGCTCCCCATCTAGTATTTCTGGAAACACCATATATTTT TRBV7-9 . . TRBJ1-3
CASSFSGPGGGHSGNTIYF TGTGCCAGCAGCTTTTCAGGACCGGGGGGGGGACACTCTGGAAACACCATATATTTT TRBV7-6 . . TRBJ1-3
CASTMGQGAYEQYF TGTGCCAGCACCATGGGACAGGGGGCTTACGAGCAGTACTTC TRBV13 TRBD1 once TRBJ2-7
CASSKGKGGAINQPQHF TGTGCCAGCAGCAAAGGCAAAGGAGGGGCGATCAATCAGCCCCAGCATTTT TRBV21-1 . . TRBJ1-5
CASSLSVRGPTEAFF TGCGCCAGCAGCTTGTCGGTCAGGGGGCCTACTGAAGCTTTCTTT TRBV5-1 TRBD1 . TRBJ1-1
CASSDPGRPKTALISYEQYF TGTGCCAGCAGTGACCCTGGTCGACCTAAGACTGCCCTAATCAGCTACGAGCAGTACTTC TRBV6-4 . . TRBJ2-7
CASSLGTGSAHEQFF TGTGCCAGCAGCTTGGGCACAGGGTCCGCTCATGAGCAGTTCTTC TRBV5-6 . . TRBJ2-1
CASSRNGQITGELFF TGTGCCAGCAGTCGGAACGGACAGATCACCGGGGAGCTGTTTTTT TRBV6-5 . . TRBJ2-2
CASSIGGDSDGYTF TGTGCCAGTAGTATAGGAGGGGACAGCGATGGCTACACCTTC TRBV19 TRBD1 . TRBJ1-2
CASSLADTGSNYGYTF TGTGCCAGCAGCTTAGCCGACACGGGGAGTAACTATGGCTACACCTTC TRBV7-2 . . TRBJ1-2
CASSLVSGGRGTQYF TGTGCCAGCAGCTTGGTTAGCGGGGGCCGTGGGACCCAGTACTTC TRBV5-4 TRBD2 . TRBJ2-5
CASSVAGGPTGELFF TGTGCCAGCAGCGTAGCGGGGGGGCCCACCGGGGAGCTGTTTTTT TRBV9 TRBD2 . TRBJ2-2
CASSLETGVGRGYTF TGCGCCAGCAGCTTGGAAACAGGGGTCGGTCGCGGCTACACCTTC TRBV5-1 TRBD1 . TRBJ1-2
CASSSSGGSSYEQYF TGTGCCAGCAGCTCTAGCGGGGGGAGCTCCTACGAGCAGTACTTC TRBV7-2 TRBD2 . TRBJ2-7
CASSFTPGAGDNEQFF TGTGCCAGCAGCTTTACACCGGGGGCGGGAGACAATGAGCAGTTCTTC TRBV11-2 . . TRBJ2-1
CASMTGLAETQYF TGTGCCTCCATGACAGGGCTTGCGGAGACCCAGTACTTC TRBV5-5 TRBD1 . TRBJ2-5
CAIRGAGSGEKLFF TGTGCCATCAGGGGGGCGGGCAGCGGTGAAAAACTGTTTTTT TRBV10-3 . . TRBJ1-4
CASRDNRIHSGYTF TGTGCCAGCAGAGATAACAGGATCCACAGCGGCTACACCTTC TRBV5-4 . . TRBJ1-2
CASSGHGQAADTQYF TGTGCCAGCAGCGGGCACGGACAGGCCGCTGATACGCAGTATTTT TRBV9 TRBD1 . TRBJ2-3
CASSHGGSTEAFF TGCGCCAGCAGCCACGGGGGAAGCACTGAAGCTTTCTTT TRBV5-1 . . TRBJ1-1
CASSLSQGDYEQYF TGTGCCAGCAGCTTATCACAGGGCGACTACGAGCAGTACTTC TRBV13 . . TRBJ2-7
CASSLAPTGGYEQYF TGCGCCAGCAGCTTGGCGCCAACAGGGGGCTACGAGCAGTACTTC TRBV5-1 TRBD1 . TRBJ2-7
CASSLRRGQGSYEQYF TGCGCCAGCAGCTTGAGGCGGGGACAGGGATCCTACGAGCAGTACTTC TRBV5-1 TRBD1 . TRBJ2-7
CASSDQGFGNQPQHF TGTGCCAGCAGTGACCAGGGTTTTGGCAATCAGCCCCAGCATTTT TRBV6-1 . . TRBJ1-5
CASSNSPETQYF TGTGCCAGCAGCAACTCCCCGGAGACCCAGTACTTC TRBV6-5 . . TRBJ2-5
CATSRVREHSYEQYF TGTGCCACCAGCAGAGTAAGAGAGCACTCCTACGAGCAGTACTTC TRBV15 . once TRBJ2-7
CASSYGEATYEQYF TGTGCCAGCAGTTACGGAGAGGCTACCTACGAGCAGTACTTC TRBV6-5 . . TRBJ2-7
CASSRDAVKGEAFF TGTGCCAGCAGCCGCGACGCGGTAAAGGGGGAAGCTTTCTTT TRBV7-3 . . TRBJ1-1
CASRPGEWATEAFF TGCGCCAGCCGCCCCGGGGAATGGGCGACTGAAGCTTTCTTT TRBV5-1 . . TRBJ1-1
CASSTLAGAYEQYF TGTGCCAGTAGTACCCTAGCGGGGGCCTACGAGCAGTACTTC TRBV19 TRBD2 . TRBJ2-7
CATRAGGENEQFF TGTGCCACCCGTGCGGGGGGGGAAAATGAGCAGTTCTTC TRBV19 TRBD2 . TRBJ2-1